Included here is one TCR beta chain sequence, with context. The data originate from a study of blood T cell repertoires in COVID-19. Study in general: From the United States, Italy and Spain came samples of acute and convalescent COVID-19. The cDNA or gDNA used as material had been derived from T cells, B-cell-depleted T cells, or PBMCs.

This CDR3 comprises 13 residues. J lost 2 bases, V lost 3 bases, and 1 base had no gene match. In germline, CDR1 is SSHAT, CDR2 FNYEAQ (reference sequence). Recruited during active infection, patients (from Seattle) were subsequently followed longitudinally. Per the study methods: Amplification from reference gene primers served as the basis for estimated nucleated cell counts. Here immunoSEQ multiplex PCR was the method, and the copy in TCRdb shows in-frame clones only, minus some. That table supplies the V and J calls and clone size; D and trimming were determined from the DNA. The sample carries 75,000 to 90,000 clones, around 91% recorded once.

The receptor comes from a young man with COVID-19, enrolled during active disease. The sequencing input was peripheral blood. The chain links TRBV7-7 to TRBJ2-7, with 7 bases fitting TRBD1. CDR3 in amino acids: CASSFGTAYEQYF. In DNA form, the CDR3 reads TGTGCCAGCAGCTTCGGGACAGCCTACGAGCAGTACTTC. Together with reference TRBV7-7 and TRBJ2-7, the CDR3 gives the full variable domain: GAGVSQSPRYKVTKRGQDVTLRCDPISSHATLYWYQQALGQGPEFLTYFNYEAQPDKSGLPSDRFSAERPEGSISTLTIQRTEQRDSAMYRCASSFGTAYEQYFGPGTRLTVT.